This T cell receptor (beta chain) was identified during a study of T cell responses to AZD1222 COVID-19 vaccine (dated by TCRdb to about 2021). Notes on the research overall: AZD1222 recipients with second doses at about 4 weeks or about 12 weeks were pooled, because spike-specific TCR depth and breadth did not differ between schedules. Trial participants were enrolled by age into subgroups of 18-55, 56-69 and 70-plus years, and approximately 150, 30 and 60 TCR-sequenced participants, respectively, were included in these subgroups. A total of about 240 trial participants underwent TCR sequencing, of whom about 210 received two doses of AZD1222 and around 25 received two doses of the MenACWY control vaccine. Broad study findings and their caveats: Participants were mostly white British, with more females than males. The authors suggested clonal diversity may have been underestimated. In the small 56-69-year group, the increase in depth fell short of significance, most likely because of low power. Vaccine-associated CD4 TCRs spanned the whole spike protein, with dominant responses in regions 160-218 and 743-854. Reportedly, almost half of the unique spike-specific TCRs recognized epitopes lying outside the regions that are mutated in the B.1.351 and B.1.1.7 variants. Only five to seven AZD1222 recipients were SARS-CoV-2 seropositive at baseline, limiting conclusions about previously exposed vaccinees. Because no day 14 peak-response samples were available, repertoires were characterized only after the peak T cell response. Spike-specific TCR breadth and depth rose significantly after two AZD1222 doses compared with day 0 and with MenACWY recipients.

The V end loses 4 bases and the J end loses 4 bases, and a stretch of 10 bases separates them. The CDR3 numbers 13 residues from cysteine through phenylalanine. Only the CDR3 region is kept as DNA, spanning 39 bases read in frame from base 1. Regarding this clone: Its antigen specificity is not known. The record has no base qualities; no much larger clone is one base away.

The CDR3 regions of human TCRbeta chains were analyzed by immunosequencing. The published analysis was carried out like this. Repertoire TCRs were checked for matches against a reference library of SARS-CoV-2-specific TCRs that had been generated using the MIRA antigen-specificity platform. Breadth was defined as the fraction of unique TCRs that were SARS-CoV-2-associated. Depth was defined as the fraction of total T cells that were SARS-CoV-2-associated. Each spike-specific TCR was assigned to its reactive spike region and to a CD4 or CD8 class using the MIRA data. Log10-transformed breadth and depth values were compared by one-way ANOVA with Sidak's multiple comparisons tests. TCRdb holds this immuneACCESS table with in-frame rearrangements only. Some clones are missing; in checked studies, unresolved V genes explain under half, and the rest has no known cause. That table gives V, J and clone size, and the DNA gave D and trimming. This sample comprises fewer than 75,000 clones, over 75% of them detected only once. Roughly 19% of the sample is held by the ten biggest clonotypes.

What the time point label conveys for this sample: baseline before first vaccination. Vaccinee samples were obtained from the UK trials COV001 and COV002, which included a single-blind randomized controlled phase 2/3 trial of AZD1222 (ChAdOx1 nCoV-19) in healthy adults. For TCRbeta chain sequencing, PBMC samples from trial participants were taken at day 0 and at day 28 after the second dose. The material was peripheral blood, obtained on day 0 of AZD1222 vaccination. The sequence derives from an adult in good health. The rearranged chain carries TRBV12-3 or TRBV12-4 and TRBJ1-2, with the D gene not clear enough to name. The CDR3 protein: CASSSSLFYGYTF. In nucleotide form, the sequence is TGTGCCAGCAGTTCCAGTTTATTCTATGGCTACACCTTC.